Below, one TCR beta chain is given with its context. The specificity of this receptor is unknown. The input lacks base qualities; no much larger clone sits a single base away. TCRdb lists the instrument as Illumina HiSeq 1500. Clones were called with MiXCR by TCRdb after fastp trimmed the public reads at Q25, and only in-frame beta chains were retained. Rows matching on CDR3 protein sequence are summarized as one entry with the most common DNA and genes. The sample table contains a few hundred thousand distinct CDR3 sequences; only one count was recorded for roughly 43% of them. The ten largest clones capture about 48% of the sample. Including cysteine and phenylalanine, the CDR3 has 13 amino acids. The CDR3 DNA has 39 bases and is translated from base 1. Reading the germline V gene (reference sequence) gives CDR1 DFQATT and CDR2 SNEGSKA. V is cut back by 2 bases and J by 5 bases, with 5 bases in the junction unmatched.

The record originates from a study of T cell repertoires in cytomegalovirus infection (dated by TCRdb to the late 2010s). Context from the whole study: The peptide stimulations were aimed at well-studied HLA-B-restricted epitopes as well as recently identified HLA-C-restricted CMV epitopes, whose presentation resists viral immunomodulation. Donor HLA type was relevant to the analysis, because carriage of CMV infection together with the matching HLA type was indicated by public TCR beta signatures.

What the work shows at the level of the full study, not this receptor alone: In the ex vivo response, HLA-C-restricted CMV-specific TCR beta clonotypes were dominant, and in two of eight donors the single most frequent clonotype came from this HLA-C-restricted group. Cumulative frequency of public TCR beta family members discriminated carriers of CMV infection plus the relevant HLA type in this cohort and an independent approximately 400-donor cohort.

What this sample's treatment or condition label stands for: in vitro stimulation with specific CMV peptide epitopes to enrich CMV-specific T cells. The sequence came from a human donor in good health (CMV status not recorded). Some clones in this sample may be carry-over from other donors' samples. The chain couples TRBV20-1 to TRBJ1-1, with 7 bases in between that match TRBD1. The specimen was cultured PBMCs, collected from culture after CMV antigen stimulation. The sequenced DNA is TGCAGTGCTAGAAGTGAGGGGGCGACTGAAGCTTTCTTT. It is translated as CSARSEGATEAFF.